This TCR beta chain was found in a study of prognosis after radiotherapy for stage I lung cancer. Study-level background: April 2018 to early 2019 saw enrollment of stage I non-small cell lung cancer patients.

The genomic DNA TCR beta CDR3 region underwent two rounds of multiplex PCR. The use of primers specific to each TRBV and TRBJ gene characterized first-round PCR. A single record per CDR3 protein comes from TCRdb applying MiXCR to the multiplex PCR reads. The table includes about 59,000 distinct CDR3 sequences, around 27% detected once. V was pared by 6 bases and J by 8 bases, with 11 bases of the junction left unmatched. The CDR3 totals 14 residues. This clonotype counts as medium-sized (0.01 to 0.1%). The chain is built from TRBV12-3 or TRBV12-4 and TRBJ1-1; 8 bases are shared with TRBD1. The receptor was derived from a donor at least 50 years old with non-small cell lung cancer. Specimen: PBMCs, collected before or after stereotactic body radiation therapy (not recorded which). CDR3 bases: TGTGCCAGCAGCCTGGGGGCAGGGGGCCTGGAAGCTTTCTTT. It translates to CASSLGAGGLEAFF.